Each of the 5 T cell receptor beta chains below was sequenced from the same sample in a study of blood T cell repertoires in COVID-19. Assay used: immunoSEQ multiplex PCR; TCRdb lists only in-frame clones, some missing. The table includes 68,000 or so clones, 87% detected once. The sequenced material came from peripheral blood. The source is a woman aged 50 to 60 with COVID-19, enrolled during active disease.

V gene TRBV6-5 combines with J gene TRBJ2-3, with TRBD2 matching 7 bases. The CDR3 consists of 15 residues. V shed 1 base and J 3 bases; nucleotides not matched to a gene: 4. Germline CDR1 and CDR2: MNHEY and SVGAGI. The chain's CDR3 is CASSYFGGGTDTQYF. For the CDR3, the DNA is TGTGCCAGCAGTTACTTTGGGGGGGGAACAGATACGCAGTATTTT.

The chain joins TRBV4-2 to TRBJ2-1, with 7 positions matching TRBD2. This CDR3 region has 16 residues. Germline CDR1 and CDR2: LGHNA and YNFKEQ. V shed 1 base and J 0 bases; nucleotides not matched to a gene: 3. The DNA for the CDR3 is TGTGCCAGCAGCCAAGCAACTAGCGTCTCCTACAATGAGCAGTTCTTC. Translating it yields CASSQATSVSYNEQFF.

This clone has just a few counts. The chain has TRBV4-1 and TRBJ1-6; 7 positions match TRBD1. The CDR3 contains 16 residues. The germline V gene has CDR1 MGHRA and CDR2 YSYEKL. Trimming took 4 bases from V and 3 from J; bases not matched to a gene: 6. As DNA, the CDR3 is TGCGCCAGCAGCCGAGGACAGGTGGACTATAATTCACCCCTCCACTTT. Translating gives CASSRGQVDYNSPLHF.

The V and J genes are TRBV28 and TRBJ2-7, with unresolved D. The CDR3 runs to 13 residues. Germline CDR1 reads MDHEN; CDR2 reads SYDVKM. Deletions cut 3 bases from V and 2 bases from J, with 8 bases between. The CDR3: CASSFFRAYEQYF. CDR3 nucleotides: TGTGCCAGCAGTTTTTTCCGAGCCTACGAGCAGTACTTC.

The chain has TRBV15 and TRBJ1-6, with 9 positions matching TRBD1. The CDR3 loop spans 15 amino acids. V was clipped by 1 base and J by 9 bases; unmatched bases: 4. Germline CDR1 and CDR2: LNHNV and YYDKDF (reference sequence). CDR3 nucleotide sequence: TGTGCCACCAGCAGAGTCGGGACAGGGAGTTCACCCCTCCACTTT. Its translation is CATSRVGTGSSPLHF. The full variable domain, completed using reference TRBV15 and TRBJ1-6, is DAMVIQNPRYQVTQFGKPVTLSCSQTLNHNVMYWYQQKSSQAPKLLFHYYDKDFNNEADTPDNFQSRRPNTSFCFLDIRSPGLGDTAMYLCATSRVGTGSSPLHFGNGTRLTVT.